One sample yielded the 17 T cell receptor beta chains listed below, sequenced in a study of a mutant IDH1 vaccine in newly diagnosed glioma. The assay was immunoSEQ multiplex PCR, and TCRdb's table has in-frame clones only and misses some. This sample carries over 50,000 clones, 70% to 90% of them seen once, and the ten largest clones take approximately 4.6%. The antigens for these receptors are not known. Documented time point: week 5, during vaccination. In the vaccine, a single dose held 300 ug of the mutant IDH1 20-mer peptide, along with topical imiquimod. The sequencing here drew on PBMCs, taken from a glioma patient whose treatment included an IDH1 peptide vaccine. The receptors come from a woman aged 40-49 years with glioma.

The chain uses TRBV2 and TRBJ2-5; maybe TRBD2 (7 bases). This CDR3 comprises 15 residues. Trimming shortened V by 3 bases and J by 6 bases, and 17 bases separated the two germline ends. Germline loops: CDR1 SNHLY, CDR2 FYNNEI. This CDR3 reads CASSDRGGGGKTQYF. CDR3 bases: TGTGCCAGCAGTGATCGGGGAGGGGGGGGAAAGACCCAGTACTTC. Full variable domain (outside the CDR3, taken from reference TRBV2 and TRBJ2-5): EPEVTQTPSHQVTQMGQEVILRCVPISNHLYFYWYRQILGQKVEFLVSFYNNEISEKSEIFDDQFSVERPDGSNFTLKIRSTKLEDSAMYFCASSDRGGGGKTQYFGPGTRLLVL.

The chain links TRBV5-1 to TRBJ2-7; D is perhaps TRBD1 or TRBD2 (5 bases each). V dropped 0 bases and J dropped 3 bases, with 13 bases sitting between them. This CDR3 comprises 15 residues. Germline CDR1 SGHRS, CDR2 YFSETQ. The CDR3, as DNA: TGCGCCAGCAGCTTGGGGGGGACCACAGACTACGAGCAGTACTTC. Protein: CASSLGGTTDYEQYF.

This chain uses TRBV6-1 with TRBJ2-7; 7 nucleotides match TRBD2. From germline, CDR1 is MNHNS and CDR2 SASEGT. This CDR3 has 13 residues. V trimming: 1 base; J trimming: 6 bases; junction bases outside the gene matches: 3. Here the CDR3 DNA reads TGTGCCAGCAGTGAAGGGGAGGGCGCCGAGCAGTACTTC. Protein sequence: CASSEGEGAEQYF.

The genes are TRBV18 and TRBJ1-4, with 11 bases identical to TRBD1. Germline CDR1 is KGHSH and CDR2 is LQKENI. This CDR3 region has 13 residues. V shed 3 bases, J shed 14 bases, and the junction held 5 bases outside the gene matches. The CDR3 sequence is CASSPGTGGNLFF. In nucleotides, the CDR3 is TGTGCCAGCTCACCCGGGACAGGGGGAAACCTGTTTTTT.

Written as DNA, the CDR3 is TGCGCCAGCAAGACAGGGGGAATAGATACGCAGTATTTT. Its translation is CASKTGGIDTQYF. The chain recombines TRBV5-1 with TRBJ2-3; TRBD1 agrees at 9 bases. V shed 6 bases, J shed 5 bases, and the junction held 4 bases outside the gene matches. Germline-derived CDR1 and CDR2 are SGHRS and YFSETQ. CDR3 length equals 13 residues.

J is TRBJ2-1 and V is TRBV5-1; tentatively, D is TRBD2 (6 bases). The germline V and J ends were trimmed by 4 bases and 2 bases, with 10 bases remaining between them. Looked up from germline, CDR1 is SGHRS and CDR2 is YFSETQ. This CDR3 is built from 14 residues. The CDR3: CASSVGGTYNEQFF. CDR3 coding DNA: TGCGCCAGCAGCGTGGGAGGCACCTACAATGAGCAGTTCTTC. Drawing the rest from reference TRBV5-1 and TRBJ2-1, the complete variable domain is KAGVTQTPRYLIKTRGQQVTLSCSPISGHRSVSWYQQTPGQGLQFLFEYFSETQRNKGNFPGRFSGRQFSNSRSEMNVSTLELGDSALYLCASSVGGTYNEQFFGPGTRLTVL.

The V and J genes are TRBV4-1 and TRBJ1-1, with D possibly TRBD1 on 6 matching bases. Germline V gives CDR1 MGHRA, CDR2 YSYEKL. CDR3 length: 17 residues. V was pared by 3 bases and J by 0 bases, with 17 bases between. DNA for the CDR3: TGCGCCAGCAGCCACCATACCAGGGGCAGCATGAACACTGAAGCTTTCTTT. Translating it yields CASSHHTRGSMNTEAFF.

V and J are TRBV7-9 and TRBJ1-1, with D unclear. Germline V lookup: CDR1 SEHNR, CDR2 FQNEAQ (reference sequence). Trimming took 4 bases from V and 7 from J, leaving 7 bases between them. The CDR3 runs to 11 residues. The CDR3 sequence is CASSSSDEAFF. The CDR3, as DNA: TGTGCCAGCAGCTCTTCCGATGAAGCTTTCTTT.

The chain uses TRBV30 and TRBJ2-5; no firm D call. Germline V lookup: CDR1 GTSNPN, CDR2 SVGIG (reference sequence). This CDR3 has 14 residues. V lost 1 base to trimming and J lost 3 bases, with 12 bases between them. This chain's CDR3 is CAWSGGAFKETQYF. In DNA form, the CDR3 reads TGTGCCTGGAGTGGGGGTGCGTTTAAAGAGACCCAGTACTTC.

This clone was picked up a small number of times. The genes are TRBV10-1 and TRBJ1-1; D is uncertain. Trimming stripped 5 bases from V and 4 bases from J, with 11 bases between. The CDR3 length is 13 residues. Germline CDR1 is WNHNN and CDR2 is SYGVQD (reference sequence). Written as DNA, the CDR3 is TGCGCCAGCAGTCTACCGGGTCCCACTGAAGCTTTCTTT. Protein: CASSLPGPTEAFF.

This rearrangement joins TRBV11-1 to TRBJ2-7, with D hard to call. Trimming took off 2 bases at V and 0 bases at J, with 8 bases between the two ends. CDR1 is SGHAT and CDR2 is FQDESV in the germline V gene (reference sequence). The CDR3 is 14 amino acids. The CDR3 DNA reads as TGTGCCAGCAGCTTAATCGACCGCTCCTACGAGCAGTACTTC. The encoded protein is CASSLIDRSYEQYF. Drawing the rest from reference TRBV11-1 and TRBJ2-7, the complete variable domain is EAEVAQSPRYKITEKSQAVAFWCDPISGHATLYWYRQILGQGPELLVQFQDESVVDDSQLPKDRFSAERLKGVDSTLKIQPAELGDSAMYLCASSLIDRSYEQYFGPGTRLTVT.

The chain carries TRBV2 and TRBJ1-1; 7 nucleotides agree with TRBD1. Unmatched junction bases numbered 5, after V lost 9 bases and J lost 1 base. This CDR3 region has 13 residues. Germline values: CDR1 SNHLY, CDR2 FYNNEI. The CDR3 spells CASRSGGNTEAFF. The CDR3 nucleotides read TGTGCCAGTCGGTCAGGGGGGAACACTGAAGCTTTCTTT.

This sequence joins TRBV18 and TRBJ1-2; no definite D call. Trimming stripped 8 bases from V and 6 bases from J, with 16 bases between. There are 13 residues in the CDR3. Germline V gene data show CDR1 as KGHSH and CDR2 as LQKENI. As DNA, the CDR3 is TGTGCCAGCGATCTAGGTGGAAAGAATGGCTACACCTTC. This gives the protein CASDLGGKNGYTF.

The V gene is TRBV19, the J gene TRBJ1-1; no definite D call. The germline V gene encodes CDR1 LNHDA and CDR2 SQIVND (reference sequence). CDR3 length equals 14 residues. Trimming left V 3 bases short and J 4 bases short, with 12 bases between. The chain's CDR3 is CASSIANGFTEAFF. DNA of the CDR3: TGTGCCAGTAGTATTGCTAACGGATTCACTGAAGCTTTCTTT.

The J gene is TRBJ1-5, the V gene TRBV4-1, with D hard to call. Deletions cut 1 base from V and 6 bases from J, with 7 bases between. Germline V gene sequence: CDR1 MGHRA, CDR2 YSYEKL. The CDR3 runs 13 residues. CDR3 sequence: CASSQVIGQPQHF. The CDR3, as DNA: TGCGCCAGCAGCCAAGTGATTGGTCAGCCCCAGCATTTT.

The chain has TRBV6-6 and TRBJ1-3; no firm D call. Germline lookup yields CDR1 MNHNY and CDR2 SVGAGI (reference sequence). CDR3 size: 12 residues. Trimming pared 4 bases from V and 4 bases from J, leaving 5 bases between. CDR3 in DNA: TGTGCCAGCAGTTTAGAGGGAAACACCATATATTTT. Translation gives CASSLEGNTIYF.

The chain employs TRBV7-9 and TRBJ1-1; 9 positions match TRBD1. The V gene end was trimmed by 5 bases and the J gene end by 0 bases; junction bases not matched to a gene: 13. Germline CDR1 reads SEHNR; CDR2 reads FQNEAQ (reference sequence). The CDR3 covers 18 residues. DNA for the CDR3: TGTGCCAGCAGCCCCAGGACTCGACAGGGGGGAATGAACACTGAAGCTTTCTTT. Translated: CASSPRTRQGGMNTEAFF.